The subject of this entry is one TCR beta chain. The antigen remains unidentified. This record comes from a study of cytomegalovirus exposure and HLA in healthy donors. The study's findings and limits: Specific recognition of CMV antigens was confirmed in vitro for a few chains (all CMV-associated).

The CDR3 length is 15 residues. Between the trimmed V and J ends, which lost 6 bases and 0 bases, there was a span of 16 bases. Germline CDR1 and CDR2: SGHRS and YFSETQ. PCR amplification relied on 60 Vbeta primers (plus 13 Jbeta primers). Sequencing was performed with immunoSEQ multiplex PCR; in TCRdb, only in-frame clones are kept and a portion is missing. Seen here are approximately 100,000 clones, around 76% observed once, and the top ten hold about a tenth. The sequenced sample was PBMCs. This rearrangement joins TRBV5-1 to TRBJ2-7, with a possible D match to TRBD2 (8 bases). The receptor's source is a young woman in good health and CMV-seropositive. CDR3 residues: CASNFGGDSSYEQYF. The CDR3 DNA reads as TGCGCCAGCAACTTCGGGGGGGACAGCTCCTACGAGCAGTACTTC.